These 5 T cell receptor beta chains came from one sample sequenced in a study of cytomegalovirus exposure and HLA in healthy donors. A multiplex PCR was run with 60 Vbeta primers and 13 Jbeta primers. Assay: immunoSEQ multiplex PCR; the TCRdb copy retains only in-frame clones and omits some. The sample consists of hundreds of thousands of clones, 78% of them appearing once. Material: PBMCs. These receptors were obtained from a male donor in good health and CMV-seronegative.

The CDR3 DNA sequence: TGCGCCAGCAGCCCGACAGGGGGCCAGGCAGATACGCAGTATTTT. Its translation is CASSPTGGQADTQYF. This rearrangement joins TRBV10-1 to TRBJ2-3; 10 positions match TRBD1. J gave up 4 bases and V 6 bases, and 7 bases lay outside the gene matches. The CDR3 is 15 amino acids. CDR1 is WNHNN and CDR2 is SYGVQD in the germline V gene (reference sequence).

This clone appeared a few times. The V call is TRBV9, the J call TRBJ1-4; 7 nucleotides agree with TRBD1. V shed 3 bases and J 2 bases; nucleotides not matched to a gene: 7. Germline V lookup: CDR1 SGDLS, CDR2 YYNGEE. This CDR3 spans 16 amino acids. CDR3 protein: CASSAPTGETNEKLFF. The CDR3 region has the DNA TGTGCCAGCAGCGCTCCTACAGGGGAGACTAATGAAAAACTGTTTTTT.

The J gene is TRBJ2-7, the V gene TRBV7-3; 9 bases align to TRBD1. The CDR3 is made up of 16 amino acids. Germline CDR1 SGHTA, CDR2 FQGTGA. The V gene end was trimmed by 4 bases and the J gene end by 1 base; junction bases not matched to a gene: 8. As DNA, the CDR3 is TGTGCCAGCAGCTCGGGACAGGGCCACGCATCCTACGAGCAGTACTTC. Translated, it gives CASSSGQGHASYEQYF. Supplemented by reference TRBV7-3 and TRBJ2-7, the full variable domain reads GAGVSQTPSNKVTEKGKYVELRCDPISGHTALYWYRQSLGQGPEFLIYFQGTGAADDSGLPNDRFFAVRPEGSVSTLKIQRTERGDSAVYLCASSSGQGHASYEQYFGPGTRLTVT.

V is TRBV27 and J is TRBJ2-1; 9 bases fit TRBD2. Germline V gene lookup returns CDR1 MNHEY and CDR2 SMNVEV (reference sequence). V trimming: 4 bases; J trimming: 5 bases; junction bases outside the gene matches: 9. This CDR3 has 16 residues. The CDR3 DNA sequence: TGTGCCAGCAGTTCCCGCCCTAGCGGGACGAACAATGAGCAGTTCTTC. Translation: CASSSRPSGTNNEQFF.

As concerns this clone: Other DNA sequences from this sample encode an identical CDR3 as well. The genes are TRBV28 and TRBJ1-5, with TRBD1 matching over 8 bases. This CDR3 spans 14 amino acids. CDR1 is MDHEN, CDR2 SYDVKM, per germline. The V segment lost 4 bases and the J segment 4 bases; nucleotides outside the gene matches: 3. The CDR3 bases are TGTGCCAGCAGTTACAGGGGGGGGAATCAGCCCCAGCATTTT. Translating gives CASSYRGGNQPQHF.